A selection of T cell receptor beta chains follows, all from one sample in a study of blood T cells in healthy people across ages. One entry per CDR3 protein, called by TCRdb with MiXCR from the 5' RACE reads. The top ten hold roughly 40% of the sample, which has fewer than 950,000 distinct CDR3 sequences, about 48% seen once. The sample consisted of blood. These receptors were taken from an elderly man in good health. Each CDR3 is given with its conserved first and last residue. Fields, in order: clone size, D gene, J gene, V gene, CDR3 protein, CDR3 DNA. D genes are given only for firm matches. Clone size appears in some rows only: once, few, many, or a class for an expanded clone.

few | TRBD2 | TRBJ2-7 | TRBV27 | CASSRAGPYEQYF | TGTGCCAGCAGTAGAGCGGGACCCTACGAGCAGTACTTC
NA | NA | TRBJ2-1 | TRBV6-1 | CASRTHGDSYNEQFF | TGTGCCAGCAGGACGCACGGGGACTCCTACAATGAGCAGTTCTTC
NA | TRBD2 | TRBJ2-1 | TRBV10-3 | CAISEGLAGGPSYNEQFF | TGTGCCATCAGTGAGGGACTAGCGGGAGGGCCGTCCTACAATGAGCAGTTCTTC
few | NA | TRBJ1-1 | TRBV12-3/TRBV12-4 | CASTTAVNTEAFF | TGTGCCAGCACGACAGCCGTGAACACTGAAGCTTTCTTT
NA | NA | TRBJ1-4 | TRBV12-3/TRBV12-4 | CASSSTFGGELFF | TGTGCCAGCAGTTCGACCTTCGGAGGCGAACTGTTTTTT
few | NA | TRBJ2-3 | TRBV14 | CASSQHAQEVFGTDTQYF | TGTGCCAGCAGCCAACATGCCCAGGAGGTTTTTGGCACAGATACGCAGTATTTT
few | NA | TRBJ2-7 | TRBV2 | CASKGTGHEQYF | TGTGCCAGCAAGGGAACAGGGCACGAGCAGTACTTC
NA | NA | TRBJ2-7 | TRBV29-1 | CSAAVAPASSYNEQYF | TGCAGCGCCGCGGTAGCCCCGGCGAGCTCCTACAATGAGCAGTACTTC
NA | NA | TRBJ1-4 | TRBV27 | CASRPQGGTSSNEKLFF | TGTGCCAGCAGACCTCAAGGGGGGACGTCATCTAATGAAAAACTGTTTTTT
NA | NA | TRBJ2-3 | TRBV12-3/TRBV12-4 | CASTHGGTTDTQYF | TGTGCCAGCACCCACGGAGGTACAACAGATACGCAGTATTTT
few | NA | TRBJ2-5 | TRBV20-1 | CSARDPLKVETQYF | TGCAGTGCTAGAGATCCACTGAAGGTGGAGACCCAGTACTTC
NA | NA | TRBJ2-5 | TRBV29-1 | CSVEDFRESETQYF | TGCAGCGTTGAAGATTTCCGGGAGTCGGAGACCCAGTACTTC
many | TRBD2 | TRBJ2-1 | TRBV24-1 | CATSPPVGGSFNEQFF | TGTGCCACCAGCCCGCCAGTGGGCGGGAGTTTTAATGAGCAGTTCTTC
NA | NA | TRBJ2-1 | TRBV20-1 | CSAKVWPYNEQFF | TGCAGTGCTAAGGTTTGGCCCTACAATGAGCAGTTCTTC
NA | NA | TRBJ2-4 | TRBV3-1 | CASEGGAGNIQYF | TGTGCCAGCGAGGGGGGGGCTGGAAACATTCAGTACTTC
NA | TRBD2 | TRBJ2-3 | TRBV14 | CASSQSLAARGTQYF | TGTGCCAGCAGCCAATCACTAGCGGCCCGAGGTACGCAGTATTTT
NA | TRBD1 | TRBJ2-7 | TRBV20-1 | CSAISGTGGTEQYF | TGCAGTGCTATATCTGGGACAGGGGGGACCGAGCAGTACTTC
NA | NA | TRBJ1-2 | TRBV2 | CASSDGGVGGYTF | TGTGCCAGCAGTGACGGGGGGGTTGGTGGCTACACCTTC
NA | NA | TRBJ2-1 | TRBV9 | CASSGRGQLYNEQFF | TGTGCCAGCAGCGGGCGGGGGCAGCTCTACAATGAGCAGTTCTTC
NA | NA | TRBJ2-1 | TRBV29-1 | CSVWVNEQFF | TGCAGCGTTTGGGTTAATGAGCAGTTCTTC
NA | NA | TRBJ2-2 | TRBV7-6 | CASSLVVGGTGELFF | TGTGCCAGCAGCTTAGTGGTGGGAGGTACCGGGGAGCTGTTTTTT
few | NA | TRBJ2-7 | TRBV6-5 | CASKGPSYEQYF | TGTGCCAGCAAGGGGCCCTCCTACGAGCAGTACTTC
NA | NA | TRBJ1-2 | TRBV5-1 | CASSFGQRGNGYTF | TGCGCCAGCAGTTTTGGACAAAGAGGGAATGGCTACACCTTC
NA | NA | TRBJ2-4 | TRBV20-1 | CSASGLGKNIQYF | TGCAGTGCCTCGGGACTCGGCAAAAACATTCAGTACTTC
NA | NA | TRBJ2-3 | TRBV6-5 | CASSYSESGYTDTQYF | TGTGCCAGCAGTTACTCCGAAAGCGGCTACACAGATACGCAGTATTTT
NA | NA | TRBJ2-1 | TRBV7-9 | CASSLGLPEQFF | TGTGCCAGCAGCCTGGGACTCCCCGAGCAGTTCTTC
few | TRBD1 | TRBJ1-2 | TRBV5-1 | CASSAGTGVGYTF | TGCGCCAGCAGCGCCGGGACAGGGGTTGGCTACACCTTC
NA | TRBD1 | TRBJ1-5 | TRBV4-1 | CASSQDRGQGGQPQHF | TGCGCCAGCAGCCAAGATCGGGGACAGGGCGGTCAGCCCCAGCATTTT
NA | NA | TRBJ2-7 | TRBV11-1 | CASSKRQARSYEQYF | TGTGCCAGCAGCAAAAGACAGGCTAGGTCCTACGAGCAGTACTTC
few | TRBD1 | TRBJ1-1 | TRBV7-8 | CASSVGQGTTEAFF | TGTGCCAGCAGCGTGGGACAGGGGACTACTGAAGCTTTCTTT
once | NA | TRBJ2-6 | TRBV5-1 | CASSLGGSKPGANVLTF | TGCGCCAGCAGCTTGGGGGGGTCGAAACCTGGGGCCAACGTCCTGACTTTC
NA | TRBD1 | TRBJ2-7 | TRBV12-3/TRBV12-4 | CASSLWTGGESEQYF | TGTGCCAGCAGTTTATGGACAGGGGGAGAATCCGAGCAGTACTTC
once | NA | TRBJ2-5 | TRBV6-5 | CASTAPPGKQYF | TGTGCCAGCACCGCCCCTCCGGGGAAGCAGTACTTC
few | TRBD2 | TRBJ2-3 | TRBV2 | CASSEGTSGRTQYF | TGTGCCAGCAGTGAAGGTACTAGCGGCCGTACGCAGTATTTT
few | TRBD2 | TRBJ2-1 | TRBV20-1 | CSASKAGARYNEQFF | TGCAGTGCTAGCAAAGCGGGGGCCCGGTACAATGAGCAGTTCTTC
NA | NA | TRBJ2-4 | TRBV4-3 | CASSQESRARSQYF | TGCGCCAGCAGCCAAGAATCGAGGGCTCGCTCTCAGTACTTC
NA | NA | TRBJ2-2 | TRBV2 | CASSEAPVTGELFF | TGTGCCAGCAGTGAAGCCCCCGTCACCGGGGAGCTGTTTTTT
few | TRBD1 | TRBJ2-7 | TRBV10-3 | CAISVGQGAYEQYF | TGTGCCATCAGCGTAGGACAGGGAGCCTACGAGCAGTACTTC
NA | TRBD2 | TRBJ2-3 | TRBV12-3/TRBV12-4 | CASSLGREGQRSRYAYF | TGTGCCAGCAGTTTAGGGCGGGAGGGCCAGAGATCCAGATACGCGTATTTT
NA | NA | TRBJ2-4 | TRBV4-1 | CASRSPGTPREQYF | TGCGCCAGCAGATCCCCCGGGACTCCTCGTGAGCAGTACTTC
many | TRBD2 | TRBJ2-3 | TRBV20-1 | CSARDRGTSGTDTQYF | TGCAGTGCTAGAGATCGAGGGACTAGCGGGACTGATACGCAGTATTTT
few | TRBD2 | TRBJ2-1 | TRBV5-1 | CADSPAGGYNEQFF | TGCGCCGATTCGCCAGCGGGAGGCTACAATGAGCAGTTCTTC
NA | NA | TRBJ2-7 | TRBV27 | CASSLSGVGSYEQYF | TGTGCCAGCAGTTTATCAGGGGTGGGCTCCTACGAGCAGTACTTC
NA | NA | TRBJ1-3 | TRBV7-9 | CASSLGGISGNTIYF | TGTGCCAGCAGCTTAGGAGGCATCTCTGGAAACACCATATATTTT
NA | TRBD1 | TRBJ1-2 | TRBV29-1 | CSVEDRGWLDYGYTF | TGCAGCGTTGAGGACAGGGGATGGCTGGACTATGGCTACACCTTC
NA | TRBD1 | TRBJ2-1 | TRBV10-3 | CAISPGQGSHNEQFF | TGTGCCATCAGCCCGGGACAGGGCTCTCACAATGAGCAGTTCTTC
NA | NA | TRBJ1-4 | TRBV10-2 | CASMGEKLFF | TGCGCCAGCATGGGTGAAAAACTGTTTTTT
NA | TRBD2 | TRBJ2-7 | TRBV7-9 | CASSELAGVNEQYF | TGTGCCAGCAGCGAACTAGCGGGAGTAAACGAGCAGTACTTC
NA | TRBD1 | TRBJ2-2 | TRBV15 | CATSDRVGTGELFF | TGTGCCACCAGCGACAGGGTGGGCACCGGGGAGCTGTTTTTT
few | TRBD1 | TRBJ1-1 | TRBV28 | CASSPSTGVNTEAFF | TGTGCCAGCAGTCCTTCGACAGGGGTGAACACTGAAGCTTTCTTT
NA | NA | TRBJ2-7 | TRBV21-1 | CASGCGVSSRSYEQYF | TGTGCCAGCGGGTGCGGGGTTTCTAGCAGATCCTACGAGCAGTACTTC
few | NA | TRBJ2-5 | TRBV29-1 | CSVESGLVFRDSQETQYF | TGCAGCGTTGAGTCGGGGTTAGTTTTCAGAGACAGCCAAGAGACCCAGTACTTC
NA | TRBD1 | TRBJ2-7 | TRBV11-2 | CASSSHRGPSYEQYF | TGTGCCAGCAGCTCACACAGGGGACCATCCTACGAGCAGTACTTC
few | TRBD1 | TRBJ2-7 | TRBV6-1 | CASTGTGELAPEQYF | TGTGCCAGTACCGGGACAGGGGAGCTCGCGCCCGAGCAGTACTTC
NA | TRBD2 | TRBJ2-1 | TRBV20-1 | CSPGTSGRGAYNEQFF | TGCAGCCCCGGGACTAGCGGGAGGGGAGCCTACAATGAGCAGTTCTTC
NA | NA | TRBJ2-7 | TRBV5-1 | CASSSAGSSYNEQYF | TGCGCCAGCAGCTCGGCTGGGAGCTCCTACAATGAGCAGTACTTC
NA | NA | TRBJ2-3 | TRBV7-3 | CASSLARGADTQYF | TGTGCCAGCAGCTTAGCCAGGGGGGCAGATACGCAGTATTTT
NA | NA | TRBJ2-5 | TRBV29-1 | CSGAPLGVETQYF | TGCAGCGGGGCTCCTCTTGGGGTGGAGACCCAGTACTTC
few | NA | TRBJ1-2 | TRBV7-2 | CASSSRTAPNYGYTF | TGTGCCAGCAGCTCCAGGACTGCCCCAAACTATGGCTACACCTTC
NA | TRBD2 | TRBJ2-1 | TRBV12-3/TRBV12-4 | CASSLEPTSGLPREQFF | TGTGCCAGCAGTTTAGAACCCACTAGCGGGCTGCCCAGGGAGCAGTTCTTC